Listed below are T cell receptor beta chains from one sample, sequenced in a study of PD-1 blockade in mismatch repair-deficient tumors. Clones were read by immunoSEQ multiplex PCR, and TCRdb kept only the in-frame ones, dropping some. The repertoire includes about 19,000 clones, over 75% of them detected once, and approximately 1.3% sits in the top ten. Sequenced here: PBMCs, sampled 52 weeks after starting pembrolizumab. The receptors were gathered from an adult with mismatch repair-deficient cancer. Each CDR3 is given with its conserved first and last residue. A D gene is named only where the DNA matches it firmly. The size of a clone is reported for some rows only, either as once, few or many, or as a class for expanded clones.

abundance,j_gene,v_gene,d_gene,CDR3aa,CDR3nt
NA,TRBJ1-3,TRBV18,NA,CASSPQSGQGNTIYF,TGTGCCAGCTCACCACAGTCAGGGCAAGGAAACACCATATATTTT
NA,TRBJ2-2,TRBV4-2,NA,CASSQSHGELFF,TGTGCCAGCAGCCAGTCCCACGGGGAGCTGTTTTTT
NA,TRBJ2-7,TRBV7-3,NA,CASSGHRAGRIHEQYF,TGTGCCAGCAGCGGACATCGGGCAGGGCGTATCCACGAGCAGTACTTC
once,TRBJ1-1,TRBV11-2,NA,CASSLVSRLMNTEAFF,TGTGCCAGCAGCTTAGTTTCCAGGCTTATGAACACTGAAGCTTTCTTT
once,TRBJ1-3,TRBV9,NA,CASSPFRVGNTIYF,TGTGCCAGCAGCCCGTTCCGTGTGGGAAACACCATATATTTT
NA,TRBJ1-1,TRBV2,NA,CASNLQANTEAFF,TGTGCCAGCAATTTACAGGCGAACACTGAAGCTTTCTTT
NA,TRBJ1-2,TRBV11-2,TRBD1,CASNSLTGEGYTF,TGTGCCAGCAACTCACTTACAGGGGAAGGCTACACCTTC
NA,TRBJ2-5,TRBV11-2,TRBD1,CASSWDPGTEETQYF,TGTGCCAGCAGCTGGGACCCCGGGACAGAAGAGACCCAGTACTTC
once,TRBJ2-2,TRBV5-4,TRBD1,CASSVGQGAPAGELFF,TGTGCCAGCAGCGTAGGACAGGGGGCGCCCGCCGGGGAGCTGTTTTTT
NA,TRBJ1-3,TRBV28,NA,CASRRDGTGNTIYF,TGTGCCAGCAGGCGGGACGGCACGGGAAACACCATATATTTT
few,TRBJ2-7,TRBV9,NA,CASSPRGGLTGIYEQYF,TGTGCCAGCAGCCCGCGAGGTGGACTGACTGGAATCTACGAGCAGTACTTC
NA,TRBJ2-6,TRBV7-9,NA,CASSLAFGQRSSGANVLTF,TGTGCCAGCAGCTTAGCGTTCGGACAGAGGAGCTCTGGGGCCAACGTCCTGACTTTC
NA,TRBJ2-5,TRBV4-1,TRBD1,CASSPPGQGGWETQYF,TGCGCCAGCAGCCCCCCGGGACAGGGAGGGTGGGAGACCCAGTACTTC
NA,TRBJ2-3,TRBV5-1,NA,CASSPTRGTDTQYF,TGCGCCAGCAGCCCGACCCGGGGCACAGATACGCAGTATTTT
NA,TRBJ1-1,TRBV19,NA,CASSWTGGGTEAFF,TGTGCCAGTAGTTGGACGGGAGGCGGCACTGAAGCTTTCTTT
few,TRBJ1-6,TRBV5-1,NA,CASRTWGESYNSPLHF,TGCGCCAGCAGGACCTGGGGAGAGTCCTATAATTCACCCCTCCACTTT
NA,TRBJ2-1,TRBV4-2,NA,CASSQAPRVSYNEQFF,TGTGCCAGCAGCCAAGCCCCTCGGGTGTCCTACAATGAGCAGTTCTTC
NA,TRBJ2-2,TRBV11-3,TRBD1,CASSPPGIAGGMFF,TGTGCCAGCAGCCCACCAGGGATCGCAGGGGGAATGTTTTTT
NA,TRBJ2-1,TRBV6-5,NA,CASSPLAPYNEQFF,TGTGCCAGCAGTCCCCTAGCGCCCTACAATGAGCAGTTCTTC
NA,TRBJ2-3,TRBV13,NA,CASSPYKGTPTADTQYF,TGTGCCAGCAGCCCATACAAAGGCACCCCGACAGCAGATACGCAGTATTTT
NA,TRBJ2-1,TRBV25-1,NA,CASSEQGEYNEQFF,TGTGCCAGCAGTGAACAAGGGGAATACAATGAGCAGTTCTTC
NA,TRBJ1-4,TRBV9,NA,CASSVGLNEKLFF,TGTGCCAGCAGCGTGGGCCTAAATGAAAAACTGTTTTTT
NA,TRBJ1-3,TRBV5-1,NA,CASSPFSTGTSGNTIYF,TGCGCCAGCAGCCCCTTTTCCACAGGAACCTCTGGAAACACCATATATTTT
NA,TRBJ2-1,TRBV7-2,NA,CASSLDSRRLGGEQFF,TGTGCCAGCAGCTTAGATTCCCGGCGACTAGGCGGTGAGCAGTTCTTC
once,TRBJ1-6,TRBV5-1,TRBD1,CASSSTGQSYNSPLHF,TGCGCCAGCAGCTCCACGGGACAGAGCTATAATTCACCCCTCCACTTT
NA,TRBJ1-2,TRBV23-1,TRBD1,CASRLRKDRANYGYTF,TGCGCCAGCAGGCTCCGCAAGGACAGGGCTAACTATGGCTACACCTTC
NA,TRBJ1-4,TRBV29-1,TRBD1,CSVGGQANEKLFF,TGCAGCGTCGGGGGACAGGCTAATGAAAAACTGTTTTTT
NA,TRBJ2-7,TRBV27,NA,CASSLGAAVYEQYF,TGTGCCAGCAGTTTAGGGGCAGCCGTTTACGAGCAGTACTTC
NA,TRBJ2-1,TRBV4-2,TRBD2,CASSQELAGGAYNEQFF,TGTGCCAGCAGCCAAGAATTAGCGGGAGGGGCCTACAATGAGCAGTTCTTC
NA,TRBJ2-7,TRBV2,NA,CASRDFTGFNEQYF,TGTGCCAGCAGAGATTTCACAGGGTTTAACGAGCAGTACTTC
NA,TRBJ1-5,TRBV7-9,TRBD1,CASSSTGGGQPQHF,TGTGCCAGCAGTTCGACAGGGGGCGGTCAGCCCCAGCATTTT
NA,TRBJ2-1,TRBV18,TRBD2,CASSGTSGDNEQFF,TGTGCCAGCTCCGGGACTAGCGGAGACAATGAGCAGTTCTTC
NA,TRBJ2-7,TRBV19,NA,CASSPDRTYSYEQYF,TGTGCCAGTAGTCCAGACAGGACCTACTCCTACGAGCAGTACTTC
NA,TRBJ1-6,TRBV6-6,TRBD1,CASSPLWDRGNSPLHF,TGTGCCAGCAGTCCGCTTTGGGACAGGGGGAATTCACCCCTCCACTTT
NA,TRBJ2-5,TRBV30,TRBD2,CAWSVRGVAGEETQYF,TGTGCCTGGAGTGTACGGGGAGTGGCGGGAGAGGAGACCCAGTACTTC
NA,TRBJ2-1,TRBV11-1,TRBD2,CASSWDKLAGVYNEQFF,TGTGCCAGCAGCTGGGACAAACTAGCGGGAGTTTACAATGAGCAGTTCTTC